Sequencing of this TCR beta chain was carried out in a study of naive and memory T cell subsets. Broader study findings: The power law exponent of TCR abundance differed between naive and memory cells.

Both TRBC1 and TRBC2 were covered by a beta constant-region primer of two equimolar oligonucleotides. The ligated cDNA underwent four PCR rounds using SP2 and nested alpha and beta constant-region primers. TCRdb processed the UMI-ligation and nested PCR reads anew with MiXCR; each CDR3 protein has one entry. Among 140,000 to 150,000 distinct CDR3 sequences listed, over 15% were seen once. From the second PCR step, alpha and beta chains were amplified apart. Cells stained for CD3, CD4, CD8, CD45RA and CD27 were sorted into four subsets. This clonotype was seen more than once but under ten times. Its antigen is still unknown. The CDR3 is 15 residues long. Germline values: CDR1 PRHDT, CDR2 FYEKMQ (reference sequence). V dropped 5 bases and J dropped 1; count of bases not matched to a gene: 7.

V is TRBV13 and J is TRBJ2-7, with TRBD2 identical over 8 bases. The sample comprised naive CD4+ T cells from blood. The TCR was taken from a human donor in good health. Here the CDR3 reads CASSGAGTSSYEQYF. The CDR3 DNA is TGTGCCAGCAGCGGCGCCGGGACTAGTTCCTACGAGCAGTACTTC.